The clone carrying this T cell receptor beta chain was detected ten times or more. Its target is unknown. This entry is derived from a study of CD8+CD57+ T cells in acquired aplastic anemia. On the study more broadly: Isolated CD4+ and CD8+ cells, once sorted, yielded DNA averaging around 3.1 ug. The study, taken as a whole, reports: Controls did not differ significantly from patients in CD8+ Simpson's diversity.

Profiling that covered TCR beta VDJ and CDR3 relied on genomic DNA as its template. TCRdb called the reads again in MiXCR, with one record for every CDR3 protein. Among about 220,000 distinct CDR3 sequences, approximately 35% were seen once, and the ten largest hold about 1.1%. J was trimmed by 2 bases and V by 1 base; bases with no gene match: 12. Germline CDR1 reads DFQATT; CDR2 reads SNEGSKA (reference sequence). This CDR3 has 17 residues. The V call is TRBV20-1, the J call TRBJ2-3, with TRBD2 matching over 7 bases. This sequence originates from a human donor in good health, serving as a control. The sequencing input was sorted CD4+, CD8+, or CD8+CD57+ T cells (not recorded which) from PBMCs. This chain's CDR3 is CSARGAKTSWDTDTQYF. CDR3 DNA: TGCAGTGCTAGAGGCGCGAAGACTAGCTGGGACACAGATACGCAGTATTTT.